This T cell receptor beta chain stems from a study of blood T cell repertoires in COVID-19. Study-wide context: Acute-phase and convalescent COVID-19 samples originated in the United States, Italy and Spain. In each case, the material was cDNA or gDNA derived from T cells, B-cell-depleted T cells, or PBMCs.

Ages ranged from about 18 to 89 years, with residence in about two dozen US areas. Germline lookup yields CDR1 LNHDA and CDR2 SQIVND (reference sequence). This CDR3 comprises 15 residues. Trimming removed 5 bases from V and 4 bases from J; junction bases left unmatched: 8. Under the authors' procedure: Using reference gene primer amplification, nucleated cell counts were estimated. The data were produced by immunoSEQ multiplex PCR, yet TCRdb's version contains in-frame clones alone and is incomplete. V, J and clone size are taken as reported in that table, and D and trimming were inferred from the DNA itself. The repertoire includes roughly 220,000 clones, roughly four fifths of them detected once, and under 1.5% sits in the top ten.

The rearrangement joins TRBV19 to TRBJ1-5, with TRBD1 identical over 7 bases. This clonotype was sampled from a woman aged 40 to 50 with acute COVID-19. Sequencing used PBMCs or T cells enriched from blood (not recorded which). The CDR3 loop is CASSPRDSFNQPQHF. The CDR3 DNA sequence: TGTGCCAGTAGTCCCCGGGACAGTTTTAATCAGCCCCAGCATTTT. Complete variable domain (other parts from reference TRBV19 and TRBJ1-5): DGGITQSPKYLFRKEGQNVTLSCEQNLNHDAMYWYRQDPGQGLRLIYYSQIVNDFQKGDIAEGYSVSREKKESFPLTVTSAQKNPTAFYLCASSPRDSFNQPQHFGDGTRLSIL.